The 30 T cell receptor beta chains in this list originate from one sample, sequenced in a study of T cell repertoires in cytomegalovirus infection. TCRdb ran MiXCR on the reads and lists one entry per CDR3 protein. Found here are about 300,000 distinct CDR3 sequences, roughly 25% of them singletons; the top ten hold about 15%. The sequenced sample was PBMCs. These receptors were taken from a human donor in good health (CMV status not recorded). Some clones in this sample may be carry-over from other donors' samples.

The chain employs TRBV11-3 and TRBJ1-1; D may be TRBD1 (5 bases). V was pared by 5 bases and J by 3 bases, with 13 bases between. The CDR3 extends over 14 amino acids. CDR1 SGHNT and CDR2 YENEEA come from the germline V gene. The CDR3 DNA reads as TGTGCCAGCAGCCTTCGACAGTCCGACACTGAAGCTTTCTTT. It translates to CASSLRQSDTEAFF. The variable domain in full, completed from reference TRBV11-3 and TRBJ1-1, reads EAGVVQSPRYKIIEKKQPVAFWCNPISGHNTLYWYLQNLGQGPELLIRYENEEAVDDSQLPKDRFSAERLKGVDSTLKIQPAELGDSAVYLCASSLRQSDTEAFFGQGTRLTVV.

The rearrangement links TRBV28 to TRBJ2-3; 8 nucleotides agree with TRBD2. This CDR3 has 15 residues. The V gene end was trimmed by 6 bases and the J gene end by 4 bases; junction bases not matched to a gene: 9. CDR1 and CDR2 from the germline V gene are MDHEN and SYDVKM. Written as DNA, the CDR3 is TGTGCCAGCAGCACTCACCGGGGGGGGGCAGATACGCAGTATTTT. Its translation is CASSTHRGGADTQYF.

This clonotype was counted at least ten times. This sequence joins TRBV7-2 and TRBJ1-4, with D maybe TRBD1 (6 bases). V lost 5 bases and J lost 8, with 15 bases in between. This CDR3 is built from 14 residues. The germline gives CDR1 SGHTA, CDR2 FQGNSA. CDR3 nucleotide sequence: TGTGCCAGCAGCCTGCGGGGTGGGGGCGAAAAACTGTTTTTT. Its translation is CASSLRGGGEKLFF.

This chain connects TRBV29-1 to TRBJ2-7, with D possibly matching TRBD1 (6 bases). Trimming removed 3 bases from V and 0 bases from J, with 15 bases in between. Germline V gene data show CDR1 as SQVTM and CDR2 as ANQGSEA. The CDR3 extends over 15 amino acids. The DNA for the CDR3 is TGCAGCGTTGAGGGAACAGGGCTCCGCTCCTACGAGCAGTACTTC. Translated, it gives CSVEGTGLRSYEQYF.

For this clonotype: This clone may be a read error of a much larger clone one base away. V usage is TRBV7-2 and J usage is TRBJ1-1; D remains ambiguous. In germline, CDR1 is SGHTA, CDR2 FQGNSA. There are 15 residues in the CDR3. With 1 base removed from V and 6 bases from J, the gap between germline ends came to 15 bases. The CDR3 bases are TGTGCCAGCAGCTTAGATCCGGTCAAGAGGTCTGAAGCTTTCTTT. It translates to CASSLDPVKRSEAFF.

This clonotype was counted at least ten times. The J gene is TRBJ2-1, the V gene TRBV7-2; TRBD1 might be the D (6 bases). Germline CDR1 reads SGHTA; CDR2 reads FQGNSA. The CDR3 loop spans 15 amino acids. Between the trimmed V and J ends, which lost 4 bases and 4 bases, there was a span of 14 bases. The CDR3 region has the DNA TGTGCCAGCAGCTCACAGTCACAGGGATACAATGAGCAGTTCTTC. It specifies CASSSQSQGYNEQFF.

At least ten counts were recorded for this clonotype. The chain combines TRBV7-2 with TRBJ2-7; D may match TRBD1 or TRBD2 (5 bases each). Germline lookup yields CDR1 SGHTA and CDR2 FQGNSA. This CDR3 is 14 amino acids long. V was pared by 6 bases and J by 0 bases, with 12 bases between. CDR3 bases: TGTGCCAGCAGGCCCGGGACGGACTCCTACGAGCAGTACTTC. This gives the protein CASRPGTDSYEQYF.

This clonotype was detected many times. The chain carries TRBV5-1 and TRBJ1-1; 8 bases agree with TRBD1. This CDR3 comprises 14 residues. V shed 6 bases, J shed 4 bases, and the junction held 8 bases outside the gene matches. The germline V gene encodes CDR1 SGHRS and CDR2 YFSETQ. The CDR3 here is CASTFGQGGTEAFF. The CDR3 DNA reads as TGCGCCAGCACCTTCGGACAGGGCGGCACTGAAGCTTTCTTT.

At least ten counts were recorded for this clonotype. This sequence joins TRBV7-2 and TRBJ2-5, with TRBD2 identical over 13 bases. Germline CDR1 SGHTA, CDR2 FQGNSA. With V trimmed by 5 bases and J by 5 bases, 5 bases remained unmatched. This CDR3 spans 15 amino acids. The CDR3 coding sequence is TGTGCCAGCAGCACCCGGACTAGCGGGAGCGAGACCCAGTACTTC. Amino acids: CASSTRTSGSETQYF.

The chain has TRBV28 and TRBJ2-7; D gene unclear. This CDR3 has 15 residues. V was shortened by 6 bases and J by 0 bases, with 15 bases between the two germline ends. The germline gives CDR1 MDHEN, CDR2 SYDVKM. The CDR3 sequence is CASRLANPGSYEQYF. CDR3 DNA sequence: TGTGCCAGCAGACTGGCGAATCCAGGCTCCTACGAGCAGTACTTC.

The V and J genes are TRBV5-1 and TRBJ2-7; 7 bases are shared with TRBD1. The CDR3 has 14 amino acids. Per the germline V gene, CDR1 is SGHRS and CDR2 is YFSETQ. The junction had 2 bases not matched to a gene; V was cut back by 0 bases and J by 2 bases. The chain's CDR3 is CASSLVTGPYEQYF. The CDR3 DNA reads as TGCGCCAGCAGCTTGGTGACAGGGCCCTACGAGCAGTACTTC. Full variable domain (rest looked up from reference TRBV5-1 and TRBJ2-7): KAGVTQTPRYLIKTRGQQVTLSCSPISGHRSVSWYQQTPGQGLQFLFEYFSETQRNKGNFPGRFSGRQFSNSRSEMNVSTLELGDSALYLCASSLVTGPYEQYFGPGTRLTVT.

This clonotype was seen a few times. The rearrangement joins TRBV18 to TRBJ1-1, with a possible D match to TRBD1 (5 bases). This CDR3 region has 11 residues. Trimming took 1 base from V and 8 from J, leaving 5 bases between them. Per germline, CDR1 KGHSH and CDR2 LQKENI. The CDR3 sequence: CASSPQGEAFF. The CDR3 coding sequence is TGTGCCAGCTCACCACAGGGGGAAGCTTTCTTT. Together with reference TRBV18 and TRBJ1-1, the CDR3 gives the full variable domain: NAGVMQNPRHLVRRRGQEARLRCSPMKGHSHVYWYRQLPEEGLKFMVYLQKENIIDESGMPKERFSAEFPKEGPSILRIQQVVRGDSAAYFCASSPQGEAFFGQGTRLTVV.

In this sample, this clonotype turned up many times. This sequence joins TRBV7-8 and TRBJ1-2, with D hard to call. CDR1 is SGHVS, CDR2 FQNEAQ, per germline. V lost 5 bases to trimming and J lost 5 bases, with 12 bases between them. CDR3 length: 13 residues. The CDR3 region has the DNA TGTGCCAGCAGCGTAGGAACAGATTATGGCTACACCTTC. Translation gives CASSVGTDYGYTF. Together with reference TRBV7-8 and TRBJ1-2, the CDR3 gives the full variable domain: GAGVSQSPRYKVAKRGQDVALRCDPISGHVSLFWYQQALGQGPEFLTYFQNEAQLDKSGLPSDRFFAERPEGSVSTLKIQRTQQEDSAVYLCASSVGTDYGYTFGSGTRLTVV.

This clonotype was seen more than once but under ten times. V is TRBV29-1 and J is TRBJ1-1; TRBD1 matches 7 bases. The CDR3 sequence is 15 residues long. V lost 6 bases to trimming and J lost 3 bases; unmatched junction nucleotides: 13. Germline V gives CDR1 SQVTM, CDR2 ANQGSEA. The CDR3, as DNA: TGCAGCGTCAGCCCCGGGGGCAGGGGGGACACTGAAGCTTTCTTT. It codes for CSVSPGGRGDTEAFF.

The chain employs TRBV11-2 and TRBJ2-1; D unclear. The germline V gene has CDR1 SGHAT and CDR2 FQNNGV. With 2 bases removed from V and 5 bases from J, the gap between germline ends came to 10 bases. The CDR3 totals 14 residues. The CDR3 loop is CASSLTGPNNEQFF. CDR3 coding DNA: TGTGCCAGCAGCTTAACCGGGCCAAACAATGAGCAGTTCTTC.

The chain is built from TRBV2 and TRBJ2-1, with 10 bases lining up with TRBD2. Per the germline V gene, CDR1 is SNHLY and CDR2 is FYNNEI. CDR3 length equals 16 residues. V was clipped by 2 bases and J by 2 bases; unmatched bases: 3. The CDR3 is CASSESGLATYNEQFF. CDR3 sequence (DNA): TGTGCCAGCAGTGAATCGGGACTAGCGACCTACAATGAGCAGTTCTTC.

This clonotype was recorded many times. This chain uses TRBV7-8 with TRBJ2-1; the D gene is possibly TRBD2 (6 bases). The CDR3 length is 15 residues. Germline assignment: CDR1 SGHVS and CDR2 FQNEAQ. Trimming took 5 bases from V and 0 from J, leaving 11 bases between them. Written as DNA, the CDR3 is TGTGCCAGCAGCCTTAGCGGAAACTCCTACAATGAGCAGTTCTTC. Amino acids: CASSLSGNSYNEQFF. The whole variable domain, filled in from reference TRBV7-8 and TRBJ2-1, reads GAGVSQSPRYKVAKRGQDVALRCDPISGHVSLFWYQQALGQGPEFLTYFQNEAQLDKSGLPSDRFFAERPEGSVSTLKIQRTQQEDSAVYLCASSLSGNSYNEQFFGPGTRLTVL.

The rearrangement links TRBV6-1 to TRBJ1-5, with 8 positions matching TRBD1. Germline trimming cut 4 bases from V and 4 bases from J; bases unmatched to any gene: 12. The CDR3 is 17 residues long. The germline V gene has CDR1 MNHNS and CDR2 SASEGT. The CDR3 here is CASSAPTGVPLNQPQHF. CDR3 sequence (DNA): TGTGCCAGCAGTGCCCCGACAGGGGTTCCCCTTAATCAGCCCCAGCATTTT.

The rearrangement uses TRBV30 and TRBJ2-1; either TRBD1 or TRBD2 may supply D (7 bases each). CDR1 GTSNPN and CDR2 SVGIG come from the germline V gene (reference sequence). The V gene lost 3 bases and the J gene lost 9 bases, with 21 bases spanning the gap. The CDR3 is made up of 15 amino acids. This CDR3 reads CAWSPRGGVWGEQFF. Here the CDR3 DNA reads TGTGCCTGGAGCCCCAGGGGGGGAGTCTGGGGTGAGCAGTTCTTC.

There are many counts of this clonotype. The rearrangement links TRBV7-2 to TRBJ2-3; D call uncertain. CDR1 and CDR2 from the germline V gene are SGHTA and FQGNSA. This CDR3 spans 14 amino acids. V was clipped by 3 bases and J by 1 base, with 8 bases between them. The CDR3 reads CASSFTGGTDTQYF. In DNA, the CDR3 is TGTGCCAGCAGCTTTACCGGTGGCACAGATACGCAGTATTTT.

J is TRBJ2-1 and V is TRBV19; 13 nucleotides align to TRBD2. The V gene's germline CDR1 is LNHDA and CDR2 SQIVND (reference sequence). CDR3 length: 16 amino acids. Trimming cost V 10 bases and J 0 bases; bases outside gene matches: 6. The CDR3: CATRTSGRSSYNEQFF. In nucleotides, the CDR3 is TGTGCCACTCGGACTAGCGGGAGAAGCTCCTACAATGAGCAGTTCTTC.

This clonotype was seen many times. The V gene is TRBV7-2, the J gene TRBJ1-1; 9 bases map to TRBD1. V dropped 4 bases and J dropped 1; count of bases not matched to a gene: 13. CDR3 size: 18 residues. The germline V gene has CDR1 SGHTA and CDR2 FQGNSA. The CDR3 region is CASSYKQAPTGGNTEAFF. For the CDR3, the DNA is TGTGCCAGCAGCTACAAACAGGCCCCGACAGGGGGGAACACTGAAGCTTTCTTT.

V gene TRBV10-3 combines with J gene TRBJ2-1; D is ambiguous. The V gene lost 3 bases and the J gene lost 10 bases, with 10 bases spanning the gap. Per the germline V gene, CDR1 is ENHRY and CDR2 is SYGVKD. The CDR3 contains 12 residues. In DNA, the CDR3 is TGTGCCATCAGTGACCGTACGAGAGAGCAGTTCTTC. Translating it yields CAISDRTREQFF.

In this sample, this clonotype turned up a few times. The chain joins TRBV20-1 to TRBJ1-2; D may be TRBD1 (6 bases). The CDR3 contains 12 residues. Germline lookup yields CDR1 DFQATT and CDR2 SNEGSKA (reference sequence). V was trimmed by 6 bases and J by 4 bases, leaving 12 bases between them. This CDR3 is CSAGDTIYGYTF. CDR3 DNA: TGCAGTGCGGGGGACACCATCTATGGCTACACCTTC.

This clonotype was observed a handful of times. The chain uses TRBV28 and TRBJ2-7, with 16 bases identical to TRBD2. V dropped 11 bases and J dropped 2; count of bases not matched to a gene: 12. The CDR3 covers 17 residues. CDR1 is MDHEN and CDR2 is SYDVKM in the germline V gene. The CDR3 DNA is TGTGCCTCGCGCCTGGGACTAGCGGGAGGGCCAACCTACGAGCAGTACTTC. Translated: CASRLGLAGGPTYEQYF.

A word on this clonotype: Since no conserved phenylalanine or tryptophan closes the CDR3, a read error is the likely cause. This chain links TRBV6-6 with TRBJ2-7, with 8 bases fitting TRBD1. V lost 3 bases and J lost 3; bases outside the gene matches: 4. The CDR3 has 14 amino acids. Looked up from germline, CDR1 is MNHNY and CDR2 is SVGAGI (reference sequence). The CDR3 DNA reads TGTGCCAGCAGTTATGGACAGGGAGGCTACGAGCAGTACCTC. Translating gives CASSYGQGGYEQYL.

A few counts support this clonotype. The chain joins TRBV30 to TRBJ2-7, with 11 bases aligning to TRBD2. Germline V lookup: CDR1 GTSNPN, CDR2 SVGIG (reference sequence). The V and J ends lost 6 bases and 3 bases, in that order; junction bases with no gene match: 4. The CDR3 extends over 13 amino acids. The CDR3 reads CACGTSGVYEQYF. The CDR3 nucleotides are TGTGCCTGTGGGACTAGCGGAGTCTACGAGCAGTACTTC.

This clonotype was seen repeatedly, ten times or more. The chain recombines TRBV11-2 with TRBJ2-2; tentatively, D is TRBD2 (6 bases). CDR3 length equals 14 residues. The ends were cut back, 4 bases at V and 1 base at J, with 7 bases in the middle. Germline-derived CDR1 and CDR2 are SGHAT and FQNNGV. CDR3 sequence reads: CASSWGGNTGELFF. In DNA form, the CDR3 reads TGTGCCAGCAGCTGGGGAGGGAACACCGGGGAGCTGTTTTTT.

The sample holds a few counts of this clonotype. The chain has TRBV6-5 and TRBJ1-5, with D unresolved. Trimming pared 8 bases from V and 0 bases from J, leaving 11 bases between. CDR3 length equals 14 residues. Germline assignment: CDR1 MNHEY and CDR2 SVGAGI. CDR3 sequence (DNA): TGTGCCAGCCAGGAGATGTATAGCAATCAGCCCCAGCATTTT. As protein: CASQEMYSNQPQHF.

The CDR3 is CASSSPGGTYNEQFF. CDR3 nucleotide sequence: TGTGCCAGCAGCTCCCCAGGGGGAACCTACAATGAGCAGTTCTTC. V and J are TRBV12-3 or TRBV12-4 and TRBJ2-1; the match to TRBD1 covers 7 bases. The CDR3 totals 15 residues. V was pared by 6 bases and J by 2 bases, with 7 bases of the junction left unmatched.